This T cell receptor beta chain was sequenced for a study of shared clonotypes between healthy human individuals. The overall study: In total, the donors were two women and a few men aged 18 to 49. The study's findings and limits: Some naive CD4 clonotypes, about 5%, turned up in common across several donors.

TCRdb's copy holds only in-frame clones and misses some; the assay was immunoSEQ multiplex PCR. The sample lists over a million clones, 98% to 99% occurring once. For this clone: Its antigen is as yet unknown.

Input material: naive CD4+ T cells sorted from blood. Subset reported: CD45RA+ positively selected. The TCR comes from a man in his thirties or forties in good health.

CDR3 sequence: CASSHGLAGVTDTQYF. DNA of the CDR3: TGCGCCAGCAGCCACGGACTAGCGGGAGTCACAGATACGCAGTATTTT. The chain combines TRBV4-3 with TRBJ2-3; TRBD2 agrees at 13 bases. Germline V gene data show CDR1 as LGHNA and CDR2 as YSLEER. Germline trimming cut 3 bases from V and 2 bases from J; bases unmatched to any gene: 2. The CDR3 sequence is 16 residues long.